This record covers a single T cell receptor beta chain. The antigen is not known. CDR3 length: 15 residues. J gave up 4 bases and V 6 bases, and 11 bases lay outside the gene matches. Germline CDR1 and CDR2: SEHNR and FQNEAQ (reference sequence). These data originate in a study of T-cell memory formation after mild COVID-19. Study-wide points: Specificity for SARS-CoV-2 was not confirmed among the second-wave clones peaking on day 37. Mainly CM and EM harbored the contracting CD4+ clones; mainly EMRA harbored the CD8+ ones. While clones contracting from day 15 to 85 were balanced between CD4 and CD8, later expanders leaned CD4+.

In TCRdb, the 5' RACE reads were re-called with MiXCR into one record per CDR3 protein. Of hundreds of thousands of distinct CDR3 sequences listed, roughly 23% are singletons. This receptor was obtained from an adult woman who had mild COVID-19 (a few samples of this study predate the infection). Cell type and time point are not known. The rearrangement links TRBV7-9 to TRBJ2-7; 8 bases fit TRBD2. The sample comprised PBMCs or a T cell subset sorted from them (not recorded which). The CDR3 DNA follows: TGTGCCAGCAGTAAACTAGCGGTGGGCTCGTACGAGCAGTACTTC. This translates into CASSKLAVGSYEQYF.